The source of this T cell receptor beta chain is a study of cytomegalovirus exposure and HLA in healthy donors. Turning to this clone: Its antigen is unidentified.

Deletions cut 3 bases from V and 11 bases from J, with 19 bases between. This CDR3 has 13 amino acids. Germline V lookup: CDR1 SQVTM, CDR2 ANQGSEA. Study outcomes and limitations: Earlier analysis looked at TCR beta V segments, and most were productive about 87% or about 30% of the time. Most subjects had HLA-A and HLA-B alleles reportedly predicted accurately by TCR beta sequences. 150 to 200 TCR beta chains were listed as cytomegalovirus-associated. There were several of the most significant clusters that appeared linked to common viral pathogens in a later analysis.

Both 60 Vbeta primers and 13 Jbeta primers went into the PCR. Sequencing used immunoSEQ multiplex PCR; TCRdb keeps in-frame clones, though not all of them. This sample has 150,000 to 250,000 clones, with about 79% found just once. The sequenced material came from PBMCs. The receptor was isolated from a boy between 2 and 10 years old in good health and CMV-seronegative. V and J are TRBV29-1 and TRBJ1-1; D ambiguous. The CDR3 loop reads CSVESRLSRSAFF. The CDR3 DNA reads TGCAGCGTTGAGAGTCGGTTGAGTCGGAGTGCTTTCTTT.